The next 30 T cell receptor beta chains were all read from a single sample in a study of cytomegalovirus exposure and HLA in healthy donors (dated by TCRdb to about 2017). The receptor library was made with the immunoSEQ multiplex PCR assay. A mixture of 60 forward primers for TCR Vbeta segments and 13 reverse primers for TCR Jbeta segments was used in the multiplex PCR. TCRdb mirrors the immuneACCESS table, restricted to in-frame sequences. Some clones are absent from its copies; in checked studies, under half trace to an unresolved V gene, and the reason for the others is unknown. The sample data list about 120,000 clones, and around 62% of these were observed just once. Just under 9.5% of the sample rests with the top ten. The sample consisted of PBMCs. All receptors come from a woman between 40 and 55 years old in good health and CMV-seropositive.

This clone was picked up a small number of times. The chain links TRBV18 to TRBJ2-7, with D perhaps matching TRBD2 (6 bases). Germline lookup yields CDR1 KGHSH and CDR2 LQKENI. The length of the CDR3 is 13 residues. V was cut by 2 bases and J by 7 bases, with 12 bases left in between. As DNA, the CDR3 is TGTGCCAGCTCACCAAATACGGGGAGGGAGCAGTACTTC. Translation gives CASSPNTGREQYF.

This chain connects TRBV6-1 to TRBJ1-4; 7 bases align to TRBD1. The germline CDR1 and CDR2 sequences are MNHNS and SASEGT. This CDR3 has 16 amino acids. V trimming: 4 bases; J trimming: 2 bases; junction bases outside the gene matches: 7. The CDR3 nucleotides are TGTGCCAGCAGTGTGCTATCGGGACAGACTAATGAAAAACTGTTTTTT. Translating gives CASSVLSGQTNEKLFF.

V gene TRBV27 combines with J gene TRBJ2-7, with 11 bases fitting TRBD2. V was pared by 4 bases and J by 0 bases, with 5 bases of the junction left unmatched. This CDR3 has 16 amino acids. Germline V lookup: CDR1 MNHEY, CDR2 SMNVEV (reference sequence). As DNA, the CDR3 is TGTGCCAGCAGTTCCTTCCTAGCGGGAGGCTCCTACGAGCAGTACTTC. It codes for CASSSFLAGGSYEQYF.

The CDR3 is CASSESGSGGTGELFF. As DNA, the CDR3 is TGTGCCAGCAGTGAAAGCGGGAGTGGGGGCACCGGGGAGCTGTTTTTT. The chain combines TRBV28 with TRBJ2-2; 8 bases are a match to TRBD2. The CDR3 has 16 residues. Unmatched junction bases numbered 9, after V lost 5 bases and J lost 4 bases. Germline-derived CDR1 and CDR2 are MDHEN and SYDVKM.

The chain employs TRBV6-5 and TRBJ2-2; tentatively, D is TRBD2 (5 bases). Germline V CDR1 and CDR2: MNHEY, SVGAGI. The CDR3 has 15 amino acids. V was shortened by 2 bases and J by 3 bases, with 10 bases between the two germline ends. CDR3 sequence (DNA): TGTGCCAGCAGTTACGTGGGAGAGCACACCGGGGAGCTGTTTTTT. Translation gives CASSYVGEHTGELFF.

V is TRBV9 and J is TRBJ2-3; 9 bases match TRBD1. The ends lost 0 bases at V and 4 bases at J; junction bases unmatched: 3. This CDR3 is built from 15 residues. Germline V gene sequence: CDR1 SGDLS, CDR2 YYNGEE. DNA of the CDR3: TGTGCCAGCAGCGTAGCGGGACAGGGACCAGATACGCAGTATTTT. Its protein is CASSVAGQGPDTQYF.

The rearrangement joins TRBV4-3 to TRBJ2-2; 8 positions agree with TRBD1. Germline lookup yields CDR1 LGHNA and CDR2 YSLEER. Germline trimming cut 4 bases from V and 0 bases from J; bases unmatched to any gene: 4. This CDR3 has 16 amino acids. CDR3 residues: CASSPKTGANTGELFF. The CDR3 DNA is TGCGCCAGCAGCCCTAAGACAGGGGCGAACACCGGGGAGCTGTTTTTT.

This clone was seen only a few times. V gene TRBV5-1 combines with J gene TRBJ2-2; 15 nucleotides match TRBD2. The CDR3 contains 16 residues. The V gene's germline CDR1 is SGHRS and CDR2 YFSETQ. V was pared by 4 bases and J by 6 bases, with 4 bases of the junction left unmatched. The CDR3 loop is CASSGGLAGGPGELFF. The CDR3 DNA reads as TGCGCCAGCAGCGGGGGACTAGCGGGAGGCCCCGGGGAGCTGTTTTTT.

The rearrangement joins TRBV9 to TRBJ2-1; perhaps TRBD2 as D (6 bases). Germline CDR1 SGDLS, CDR2 YYNGEE. This CDR3 is built from 11 residues. The V end lost 2 bases, the J end lost 13 bases, and 10 bases lay between the germline ends. The CDR3 sequence is CASSVGEVQFF. The CDR3 bases are TGTGCCAGCAGCGTCGGGGAGGTCCAGTTCTTC.

This chain joins TRBV11-1 and TRBJ1-4; the match to TRBD1 covers 7 bases. The CDR3 runs 15 residues. V was clipped by 5 bases and J by 8 bases; unmatched bases: 11. Germline CDR1 SGHAT, CDR2 FQDESV (reference sequence). CDR3 amino acids: CASSPRQGVREKLFF. In nucleotides, the CDR3 is TGTGCCAGCAGCCCGCGACAGGGCGTACGCGAAAAACTGTTTTTT.

This clone has more than one count but fewer than ten. V and J are TRBV7-9 and TRBJ1-1; possible D gene TRBD1, 5 bases. With 2 bases removed from V and 11 bases from J, the gap between germline ends came to 12 bases. The CDR3 has 12 amino acids. Per germline, CDR1 SEHNR and CDR2 FQNEAQ (reference sequence). The CDR3 reads CASSLMGRTAFF. CDR3 sequence (DNA): TGTGCCAGCAGCTTAATGGGGCGTACGGCTTTCTTT.

The gene calls are TRBV4-3 and TRBJ2-1; 12 bases are shared with TRBD2. Trimming removed 3 bases from V and 7 bases from J; junction bases left unmatched: 7. The CDR3 consists of 16 residues. Germline values: CDR1 LGHNA, CDR2 YSLEER. CDR3 in amino acids: CASSHGLAGRLNEQFF. CDR3 DNA sequence: TGCGCCAGCAGCCACGGACTAGCGGGAAGACTTAATGAGCAGTTCTTC.

The rearrangement joins TRBV6-6 to TRBJ2-1, with 8 bases identical to TRBD1. This CDR3 has 15 amino acids. The V and J ends lost 5 bases and 5 bases, in that order; junction bases with no gene match: 8. In germline, CDR1 is MNHNY, CDR2 SVGAGI (reference sequence). The CDR3 DNA follows: TGTGCCAGCAGTCAATCGGGACAGGTAAACAATGAGCAGTTCTTC. Protein sequence: CASSQSGQVNNEQFF.

This clone occurred a few times. The chain joins TRBV4-1 to TRBJ1-1; 8 positions match TRBD1. After removal of 5 bases from V and 1 base from J, the junction contained 0 bases not matched to a gene. The V gene's germline CDR1 is MGHRA and CDR2 YSYEKL. The CDR3 length is 13 residues. The CDR3: CASSTGGNTEAFF. The CDR3 DNA reads TGCGCCAGCAGCACAGGGGGGAACACTGAAGCTTTCTTT.

There are a few counts of this clone. The chain uses TRBV11-3 and TRBJ2-1; 12 nucleotides align to TRBD2. This CDR3 has 16 amino acids. In germline, CDR1 is SGHNT, CDR2 YENEEA. J gave up 6 bases and V 5 bases, and 8 bases lay outside the gene matches. CDR3 bases: TGTGCCAGCAGCCCGGGACTAGCGGGTTGGGGCAATGAGCAGTTCTTC. Translation gives CASSPGLAGWGNEQFF.

This clone has only one observation. This chain connects TRBV4-1 to TRBJ2-7, with 7 bases matching TRBD2. Germline values: CDR1 MGHRA, CDR2 YSYEKL. This CDR3 has 14 amino acids. Trimming removed 5 bases from V and 6 bases from J; junction bases left unmatched: 10. Here the CDR3 reads CASSAQTSSVEQYF. For the CDR3, the DNA is TGCGCCAGCAGCGCCCAGACTAGCTCGGTCGAGCAGTACTTC.

This chain joins TRBV15 and TRBJ2-5, with 8 bases that match TRBD2. The length of the CDR3 is 17 residues. CDR1 and CDR2 from the germline V gene are LNHNV and YYDKDF (reference sequence). The J segment lost 4 bases and the V segment lost 0 bases, leaving 10 bases of the junction unmatched. Here the CDR3 DNA reads TGTGCCACCAGCAGAGATCGGAGCGGGAGAGGGCCAGAGACCCAGTACTTC. Amino acid sequence: CATSRDRSGRGPETQYF.

On this clone itself: Other DNA variants within this sample encode the same CDR3. DNA for the CDR3: TGTGCCAGCAGGGGACAGCTATTGAACACTGAAGCTTTCTTT. Translated, it gives CASRGQLLNTEAFF. The genes are TRBV6-1 and TRBJ1-1, with 7 bases aligning to TRBD1. The CDR3 is 14 amino acids. V lost 6 bases to trimming and J lost 0 bases; unmatched junction nucleotides: 4. The V gene's germline CDR1 is MNHNS and CDR2 SASEGT.

The rearrangement uses TRBV11-2 and TRBJ1-1, with D unresolved. Germline CDR1 SGHAT, CDR2 FQNNGV. The CDR3 has 14 residues. V was clipped by 6 bases and J by 0 bases, with 11 bases between them. CDR3 bases: TGTGCCAGCAGTAAAGCCAGGTTGAACACTGAAGCTTTCTTT. It codes for CASSKARLNTEAFF.

Remarks on this clone: The same CDR3 arises from other DNA sequences in this sample as well. CDR3 sequence: CASSLGQGFYNSPLHF. CDR3 bases: TGTGCCAGCAGCTTGGGACAGGGCTTTTATAATTCACCCCTCCACTTT. V usage is TRBV7-9 and J usage is TRBJ1-6; 9 bases are shared with TRBD1. The CDR3 spans 16 residues. V shed 3 bases and J 4 bases; nucleotides not matched to a gene: 4. Germline CDR1 and CDR2: SEHNR and FQNEAQ (reference sequence).

This rearrangement joins TRBV27 to TRBJ1-1, with a weak D call TRBD1 (6 bases). The CDR3 runs to 16 residues. Trimming left V 2 bases short and J 4 bases short, with 17 bases between. Germline loops: CDR1 MNHEY, CDR2 SMNVEV (reference sequence). The DNA for the CDR3 is TGTGCCAGCAGTTTAACGCCCAGCCAGGGGCGCACTGAAGCTTTCTTT. Protein sequence: CASSLTPSQGRTEAFF.

J is TRBJ2-2 and V is TRBV9; D gene uncertain. This CDR3 has 14 amino acids. Between the trimmed V and J ends, which lost 0 bases and 7 bases, there was a span of 10 bases. CDR1 is SGDLS, CDR2 YYNGEE, per germline. In DNA form, the CDR3 reads TGTGCCAGCAGCGTAGCTGGAGTGGACGGGGAGCTGTTTTTT. This translates into CASSVAGVDGELFF. The complete variable domain, with remaining parts taken from reference TRBV9 and TRBJ2-2, reads DSGVTQTPKHLITATGQRVTLRCSPRSGDLSVYWYQQSLDQGLQFLIQYYNGEERAKGNILERFSAQQFPDLHSELNLSSLELGDSALYFCASSVAGVDGELFFGEGSRLTVL.

The chain carries TRBV7-9 and TRBJ1-2; 7 bases are a match to TRBD1. Germline values: CDR1 SEHNR, CDR2 FQNEAQ (reference sequence). The CDR3 loop spans 15 amino acids. Losses at the gene ends were 4 bases for V and 0 bases for J; bases not matched to a gene: 5. DNA of the CDR3: TGTGCCAGCAGCTACGGGACAGAAACTAACTATGGCTACACCTTC. The encoded protein is CASSYGTETNYGYTF. The variable domain in full, with the rest retrieved from reference TRBV7-9 and TRBJ1-2, is DTGVSQNPRHKITKRGQNVTFRCDPISEHNRLYWYRQTLGQGPEFLTYFQNEAQLEKSRLLSDRFSAERPKGSFSTLEIQRTEQGDSAMYLCASSYGTETNYGYTFGSGTRLTVV.

This clone was counted between two and nine times. The chain joins TRBV30 to TRBJ2-5; TRBD1 is a possible D gene (6 bases). Trimming removed 4 bases from V and 5 bases from J, with 14 bases in between. Germline assignment: CDR1 GTSNPN and CDR2 SVGIG (reference sequence). This CDR3 has 13 amino acids. The CDR3 bases are TGTGCCTGGAAAATCAGGGGTCGGGAGACCCAGTACTTC. Translation gives CAWKIRGRETQYF.

This clone was observed a few times. This chain joins TRBV2 and TRBJ2-1; 7 nucleotides agree with TRBD1. The germline V gene has CDR1 SNHLY and CDR2 FYNNEI. CDR3 size: 18 residues. The trim removed 5 bases at V and 2 bases at J, leaving 15 bases unmatched. The CDR3 loop is CASSIAKKGTVTYNEQFF. The CDR3 DNA reads TGTGCCAGCAGTATCGCGAAAAAGGGGACAGTAACCTACAATGAGCAGTTCTTC.

This CDR3 reads CASSLLAGDHTGELFF. The CDR3 coding sequence is TGTGCCAGCAGCTTACTAGCGGGAGATCACACCGGGGAGCTGTTTTTT. V and J are TRBV7-2 and TRBJ2-2, with TRBD2 matching over 10 bases. Germline V CDR1 and CDR2: SGHTA, FQGNSA. The CDR3 is made up of 16 amino acids. V was clipped by 2 bases and J by 3 bases; unmatched bases: 3. The full variable domain, its missing parts supplied by reference TRBV7-2 and TRBJ2-2, is GAGVSQSPSNKVTEKGKDVELRCDPISGHTALYWYRQSLGQGLEFLIYFQGNSAPDKSGLPSDRFSAERTGGSVSTLTIQRTQQEDSAVYLCASSLLAGDHTGELFFGEGSRLTVL.

The chain recombines TRBV2 with TRBJ1-2; 8 nucleotides match TRBD1. CDR3 size: 14 residues. Germline V gene lookup returns CDR1 SNHLY and CDR2 FYNNEI. Trimming removed 6 bases from V and 6 bases from J; junction bases left unmatched: 9. The CDR3 coding sequence is TGTGCCAGCAGCTTCCGGGACAGGAGCGATGGCTACACCTTC. This encodes CASSFRDRSDGYTF. Drawing the rest from reference TRBV2 and TRBJ1-2, the complete variable domain is EPEVTQTPSHQVTQMGQEVILRCVPISNHLYFYWYRQILGQKVEFLVSFYNNEISEKSEIFDDQFSVERPDGSNFTLKIRSTKLEDSAMYFCASSFRDRSDGYTFGSGTRLTVV.

This clone was seen only a few times. This rearrangement joins TRBV6-1 to TRBJ1-5, with TRBD1 matching 9 bases. The CDR3 has 15 residues. Germline trimming cut 4 bases from V and 6 bases from J; bases unmatched to any gene: 7. Per germline, CDR1 MNHNS and CDR2 SASEGT. CDR3 residues: CASSVKTGGLQPQHF. The CDR3 coding sequence is TGTGCCAGCAGTGTAAAAACAGGGGGCCTTCAGCCCCAGCATTTT.

The chain has TRBV7-3 and TRBJ1-1; 7 nucleotides align to TRBD1. V lost 3 bases and J lost 4; bases outside the gene matches: 5. CDR1 and CDR2 from the germline V gene are SGHTA and FQGTGA. The CDR3 totals 14 residues. The CDR3 sequence is CASSLGPGGTEAFF. The CDR3 nucleotides read TGTGCCAGCAGCTTGGGTCCAGGGGGCACTGAAGCTTTCTTT. Full variable domain (missing parts from reference TRBV7-3 and TRBJ1-1): GAGVSQTPSNKVTEKGKYVELRCDPISGHTALYWYRQSLGQGPEFLIYFQGTGAADDSGLPNDRFFAVRPEGSVSTLKIQRTERGDSAVYLCASSLGPGGTEAFFGQGTRLTVV.

The J gene is TRBJ1-5, the V gene TRBV6-4; no definite D call. This CDR3 comprises 15 residues. V lost 3 bases, J lost 1 base, and 10 bases lay in between. The germline gives CDR1 MRHNA, CDR2 SNTAGT. The CDR3 spells CASSENSLSNQPQHF. DNA of the CDR3: TGTGCCAGCAGTGAAAACAGCTTGAGCAATCAGCCCCAGCATTTT.